A single sample gave rise to the 5 T cell receptor beta chains below, sequenced in a study of blood T cells in healthy people across ages. Combining a sample-barcoded 5' primer with a J-beta primer mix, a second PCR ran for about 7 to 11 cycles. TCRdb re-analysed the 5' RACE reads in MiXCR, keeping a single row per CDR3 protein. The sample shows around 500,000 distinct CDR3 sequences, roughly 43% of them seen only once. The source material was blood. Receptors originate from a man of 80 years or more in good health.

The rearrangement joins TRBV7-2 to TRBJ1-1; 8 bases are shared with TRBD1. The germline CDR1 and CDR2 sequences are SGHTA and FQGNSA. This CDR3 comprises 11 residues. The trim removed 5 bases at V and 11 bases at J, leaving 4 bases unmatched. The CDR3 sequence is CASSARTGAFF. The CDR3 nucleotides read TGTGCCAGCAGCGCCCGGACAGGGGCTTTCTTT.

The genes are TRBV6-2 or TRBV6-3 and TRBJ2-7; 7 bases match TRBD1. The germline V gene encodes CDR1 MNHEY and CDR2 SVGEGT. The length of the CDR3 is 14 residues. V lost 8 bases to trimming and J lost 5 bases; unmatched junction nucleotides: 12. CDR3 nucleotides: TGTGCCAGCGGCTGGGACAGACCTCTCCACGAGCAGTACTTC. It codes for CASGWDRPLHEQYF.

The sample holds a few counts of this clonotype. The V and J genes are TRBV20-1 and TRBJ2-5; D uncertain. This CDR3 is built from 11 residues. The V end lost 3 bases, the J end lost 1 base, and 3 bases lay between the germline ends. CDR1 DFQATT and CDR2 SNEGSKA come from the germline V gene (reference sequence). The CDR3 spells CSARVQETQYF. Here the CDR3 DNA reads TGCAGTGCTAGGGTCCAAGAGACCCAGTACTTC.

The chain joins TRBV2 to TRBJ2-5, with D uncertain. Between the trimmed V and J ends, which lost 1 base and 11 bases, there was a span of 8 bases. This CDR3 has 11 residues. CDR1 SNHLY and CDR2 FYNNEI come from the germline V gene. CDR3 loop: CASSEEPVQYF. CDR3 coding DNA: TGTGCCAGCAGTGAAGAACCAGTTCAGTACTTC.

The rearrangement links TRBV20-1 to TRBJ1-4; tentative D call: TRBD1 (5 bases). Germline V gene sequence: CDR1 DFQATT, CDR2 SNEGSKA (reference sequence). V was cut by 3 bases and J by 2 bases, with 19 bases left in between. This CDR3 has 17 amino acids. The DNA of the CDR3 is TGCAGTGCTAGGAGGACACTAGTGATGCGGACTAATGAAAAACTGTTTTTT. It is translated as CSARRTLVMRTNEKLFF.